These 20 T cell receptor beta chains originate from one sample sequenced in a study of blood T cells in healthy people across ages. A second about 6 to 12 cycle PCR used barcoded and J-beta primers. TCRdb re-analysed the 5' RACE reads in MiXCR, keeping a single row per CDR3 protein. The data contain about 750,000 distinct CDR3 sequences, approximately 55% of them singletons. The source material was blood. The receptor source for this set is an elderly man in good health.

This clonotype was seen a handful of times. V and J are TRBV24-1 and TRBJ2-5; TRBD1 aligns across 8 bases. Germline CDR1 and CDR2: KGHDR and SFDVKD. Trimming cost V 5 bases and J 0 bases; bases outside gene matches: 4. The CDR3 is made up of 15 amino acids. The chain's CDR3 is CATSVRTGYQETQYF. The CDR3 coding sequence is TGTGCCACCAGTGTTCGGACAGGGTACCAAGAGACCCAGTACTTC.

The chain combines TRBV27 with TRBJ2-1, with 13 bases aligning to TRBD2. The CDR3 loop spans 17 amino acids. V was pared by 2 bases and J by 2 bases, with 3 bases of the junction left unmatched. In germline, CDR1 is MNHEY, CDR2 SMNVEV (reference sequence). CDR3 in amino acids: CASSLTSGRVTYNEQFF. CDR3 nucleotides: TGTGCCAGCAGTTTAACTAGCGGGAGGGTCACCTACAATGAGCAGTTCTTC.

The rearrangement links TRBV20-1 to TRBJ1-1; D is ambiguous. V shed 0 bases and J shed 1 base, with 9 bases lying between them. Germline CDR1 and CDR2: DFQATT and SNEGSKA (reference sequence). This CDR3 spans 14 amino acids. The DNA for the CDR3 is TGCAGTGCTAGAGATCCCCGTCCGAACACTGAAGCTTTCTTT. Its translation is CSARDPRPNTEAFF.

This clonotype came up many times. The chain couples TRBV6-1 to TRBJ2-1; 10 bases agree with TRBD2. The CDR3 is made up of 14 amino acids. Germline CDR1 reads MNHNS; CDR2 reads SASEGT. V trimming: 10 bases; J trimming: 4 bases; junction bases outside the gene matches: 7. The CDR3 loop is CATLSGGRYNEQFF. CDR3 DNA sequence: TGTGCCACCCTTAGCGGGGGGCGGTACAATGAGCAGTTCTTC.

This clonotype was found a few times. This chain uses TRBV4-1 with TRBJ2-1, with D hard to call. The CDR3 totals 17 residues. V lost 3 bases to trimming and J lost 0 bases, with 15 bases between them. Germline CDR1 MGHRA, CDR2 YSYEKL. CDR3 sequence (DNA): TGCGCCAGCAGCCAGCCTGGACCCTCGAGCTCCTACAATGAGCAGTTCTTC. It yields the protein CASSQPGPSSSYNEQFF.

The genes are TRBV27 and TRBJ1-4; a weak D match, TRBD1 (5 bases). Per germline, CDR1 MNHEY and CDR2 SMNVEV (reference sequence). The CDR3 covers 15 residues. V shed 5 bases and J shed 8 bases, with 18 bases lying between them. The CDR3 DNA is TGTGCCAGCAGTCCCATCGCAGGAAGGGGAGAAAAACTGTTTTTT. The encoded protein is CASSPIAGRGEKLFF.

Note on this clonotype: A junction boundary mismatches the germline segment, possibly from a read error. The rearrangement links TRBV12-3 or TRBV12-4 to TRBJ1-4; TRBD1 matches at 10 bases. The length of the CDR3 is 14 residues. This CDR3 reads CVSSYDRGLEKLFF. CDR3 bases: TGTGTCAGCAGTTATGACAGGGGGCTGGAAAAACTGTTTTTT.

Regarding this clonotype: The germline gene is not matched at one end of the junction; a read error may be the cause. The chain recombines TRBV12-3 or TRBV12-4 with TRBJ2-7; 8 nucleotides line up with TRBD1. The CDR3 extends over 13 amino acids. CDR3: CTSSLHRGNEQYF. CDR3 DNA sequence: TGTACCAGCAGTTTACACAGGGGGAACGAGCAGTACTTC.

The genes are TRBV2 and TRBJ2-7; 9 nucleotides agree with TRBD2. The CDR3 is 15 amino acids. Trimming removed 5 bases from V and 0 bases from J; junction bases left unmatched: 5. Per the germline V gene, CDR1 is SNHLY and CDR2 is FYNNEI. CDR3 nucleotides: TGTGCCAGCAGTAGACTAGCGGTGAGCTCCTACGAGCAGTACTTC. Its translation: CASSRLAVSSYEQYF.

The chain joins TRBV6-1 to TRBJ2-1; the match to TRBD1 covers 7 bases. This CDR3 contains 16 residues. The ends lost 6 bases at V and 7 bases at J; junction bases unmatched: 15. CDR1 and CDR2 (germline): MNHNS, SASEGT. The CDR3 DNA reads as TGTGCCAGCAGCGCGACCCTCATGAACAGGGGAAATGAGCAGTTCTTC. Translation gives CASSATLMNRGNEQFF.

The chain recombines TRBV21-1 with TRBJ2-7; the D call in the table, TRBD1, was not verified against the DNA. TRBV21-1 is classified as a pseudogene. This CDR3 is 13 amino acids long. CDR3 loop: CASSKRWGTEQYF. The DNA of the CDR3 is TGTGCCAGCAGCAAACGTTGGGGGACCGAGCAGTACTTC.

CDR3 amino acids: CASSPRDRGMNTEAFF. The CDR3 DNA reads TGTGCCAGCAGTCCTCGGGACAGGGGGATGAACACTGAAGCTTTCTTT. V and J are TRBV27 and TRBJ1-1; 11 bases are shared with TRBD1. J gave up 0 bases and V 5 bases, and 5 bases lay outside the gene matches. This CDR3 region has 16 residues. From germline, CDR1 is MNHEY and CDR2 SMNVEV (reference sequence).

This sequence joins TRBV27 and TRBJ2-5; TRBD1 matches 8 bases. The last part of the DNA fits TRBJ2-7 better; the J call may be wrong. This CDR3 comprises 15 residues. The V gene's germline CDR1 is MNHEY and CDR2 SMNVEV (reference sequence). The DNA of the CDR3 is TGTGCCAGCAGTTTAACCACTTGGACAGGGATCGAGCAGTACTTC. Translation: CASSLTTWTGIEQYF.

The chain carries TRBV5-1 and TRBJ2-1; D is unresolved. The germline gives CDR1 SGHRS, CDR2 YFSETQ. Deletions cut 3 bases from V and 5 bases from J, with 9 bases between. CDR3 length: 13 residues. CDR3 nucleotides: TGCGCCAGCAGCTGGCGCCCTAACAATGAGCAGTTCTTC. It encodes CASSWRPNNEQFF.

The chain employs TRBV29-1 and TRBJ2-5; 11 nucleotides align to TRBD2. Germline CDR1 reads SQVTM; CDR2 reads ANQGSEA. CDR3 length: 16 residues. Germline trimming cut 0 bases from V and 11 bases from J; bases unmatched to any gene: 14. The CDR3 sequence: CSVEDQLAGAYNEQYF. The CDR3 coding sequence is TGCAGCGTTGAAGATCAACTAGCGGGGGCTTACAATGAGCAGTACTTC.

The rearrangement links TRBV2 to TRBJ2-7, with TRBD1 matching 8 bases. The trim removed 7 bases at V and 9 bases at J, leaving 11 bases unmatched. The CDR3 has 13 residues. Germline V gene sequence: CDR1 SNHLY, CDR2 FYNNEI. The CDR3 protein is CASTGRGQTGQYF. DNA for the CDR3: TGTGCCAGCACCGGCAGGGGGCAGACGGGGCAGTACTTC. Variable domain in full (rest from reference TRBV2 and TRBJ2-7): EPEVTQTPSHQVTQMGQEVILRCVPISNHLYFYWYRQILGQKVEFLVSFYNNEISEKSEIFDDQFSVERPDGSNFTLKIRSTKLEDSAMYFCASTGRGQTGQYFGPGTRLTVT.

This clonotype was seen once. V gene TRBV28 combines with J gene TRBJ1-1; D gene unclear. This CDR3 contains 12 residues. Germline CDR1 MDHEN, CDR2 SYDVKM. Trimming removed 6 bases from V and 11 bases from J, with 16 bases in between. The CDR3 bases are TGTGCCAGCAGCTCTGCCTCTTCGTGGGCTTTCTTT. Translating it yields CASSSASSWAFF.

This chain connects TRBV18 to TRBJ2-1; TRBD1 or TRBD2 may be the D gene (5 bases each). The ends were cut back, 3 bases at V and 6 bases at J, with 15 bases in the middle. The CDR3 is 15 amino acids. Germline V gene data show CDR1 as KGHSH and CDR2 as LQKENI. The CDR3: CASSPEGTGGNEQFF. The CDR3 bases are TGTGCCAGCTCACCGGAAGGGACCGGCGGCAATGAGCAGTTCTTC.

The chain links TRBV5-1 to TRBJ2-1; D possibly uses TRBD1 or TRBD2 (5 bases each). The V end lost 0 bases, the J end lost 4 bases, and 26 bases lay between the germline ends. This CDR3 has 20 residues. The germline CDR1 and CDR2 sequences are SGHRS and YFSETQ. CDR3 residues: CASSLGWAARKRGPYNEQFF. In DNA, the CDR3 is TGCGCCAGCAGCTTGGGGTGGGCAGCGCGCAAGAGGGGCCCTTACAATGAGCAGTTCTTC.

The gene calls are TRBV6-6 and TRBJ2-1, with D maybe TRBD1 (5 bases). The J call may be mistaken, given a closer DNA end match to TRBJ2-7. This CDR3 contains 16 residues. Germline-derived CDR1 and CDR2 are MNHNY and SVGAGI (reference sequence). CDR3 region: CASASESMGPYNEQYF. DNA of the CDR3: TGTGCCAGCGCCTCCGAGAGCATGGGGCCCTACAATGAGCAGTACTTC.